Below, one TCR beta chain is given with its context. The repertoire was sequenced with immunoSEQ multiplex PCR; TCRdb's copy has only in-frame clones and lacks some. There are around 92,000 clones in the sample; approximately 94% occur only once, and approximately 2.2% lies in the top ten. This record belongs to a study of T cell changes during pregnancy in multiple sclerosis. CDR1 is MDHEN, CDR2 SYDVKM, per germline. This CDR3 is built from 15 residues. Trimming shortened V by 4 bases and J by 0 bases, and 12 bases separated the two germline ends. This sample comprised peripheral blood, obtained in the third trimester of pregnancy. The receptor comes from a female donor with multiple sclerosis, enrolled in a pregnancy study. The V and J genes are TRBV28 and TRBJ1-2; no reliable D call. Here the CDR3 reads CASSSHGASNYGYTF. CDR3 coding DNA: TGTGCCAGCAGTTCTCACGGAGCATCTAACTATGGCTACACCTTC.